This T cell receptor beta chain stems from a study of shared clonotypes between healthy human individuals. Method: immunoSEQ multiplex PCR; TCRdb's copy keeps in-frame clones and lacks some. The table has some 500,000 clones, approximately 95% seen once. CDR1 is ENHRY and CDR2 is SYGVKD in the germline V gene. Trimming stripped 2 bases from V and 4 bases from J, with 15 bases between. This CDR3 region has 15 residues. The source material was naive CD4+ T cells sorted from blood. Sample subset: CD45RA+ positively selected. This chain uses TRBV10-3 with TRBJ2-7; a possible D gene is TRBD2 (6 bases). This TCR derives from a woman aged 30 to 39 in good health. CDR3 nucleotide sequence: TGTGCCATCAGTGAGGTAGCGGTACGAACGTACGAGCAGTACTTC. Translated: CAISEVAVRTYEQYF.